The T cell receptor beta chain described here comes from a study of vaccination effects on CD4 cells after COVID-19. Libraries were prepared by immunoSEQ multiplex PCR; TCRdb keeps only in-frame clonotypes and omits some of them. The data show tens of thousands of clones, with approximately 73% seen just once and 1% to 1.5% held by the top ten. Antigen-specific CD4+ T cells were expanded with viral peptide pools in the ViraFEST assay before sequencing. Following a roughly 11-day culture, CD4+ T cells were purified. Each participant received a vaccine that was either BNT162b2 or mRNA-1273, given as two doses. This CDR3 spans 13 amino acids. Trimming removed 0 bases at V and 6 bases at J, with 6 bases between. The germline V gene has CDR1 SGHAT and CDR2 FQNNGV. This clone came up once. Its antigen is still unknown.

The sequence came from a human donor who received a COVID-19 vaccine. The starting material was CD4+ T cells from PBMCs cultured with HCoV-229E spike peptides, obtained after COVID-19 vaccination. V and J are TRBV11-2 and TRBJ1-5; no definite D call. This CDR3 reads CASSLDPIQPQHF. DNA of the CDR3: TGTGCCAGCAGCTTAGATCCTATTCAGCCCCAGCATTTT.